A selection of T cell receptor beta chains follows, all from one sample in a study of T cells in Graves' hyperthyroidism and ophthalmopathy. TCRdb used MiXCR to reprocess the multiplex PCR reads, holding one entry per CDR3 protein. The data hold 600,000 or so distinct CDR3 sequences, with around 42% observed a single time. The sample consisted of peripheral blood or thyroid tissue (not recorded which). These receptors were taken from a woman under 30 with Graves' hyperthyroidism. Each CDR3 is given with its conserved first and last residue. The order of the fields is CDR3 protein, CDR3 DNA, D gene, clone size, V gene, J gene. A D gene is named only where the DNA matches it firmly. Size tells how often a clone was seen (once, few, many) or the class of an expanded clone, and some rows leave it out.

CASTGQGRTEAFF	TGTGCCAGCACCGGACAGGGGCGCACTGAAGCTTTCTTT	TRBD1	few	TRBV6-6	TRBJ1-1
CASSLTGLGSNQPQHF	TGCGCCAGCAGCTTGACGGGTCTGGGTAGCAATCAGCCCCAGCATTTT	-	-	TRBV5-1	TRBJ1-5
CASSLDRGAASYEQYF	TGTGCCAGCAGCTTAGACAGGGGAGCGGCCTCCTACGAGCAGTACTTC	TRBD1	few	TRBV7-9	TRBJ2-7
CASSLTDYEQYF	TGTGCCAGCAGTTTGACCGACTACGAGCAGTACTTC	-	few	TRBV7-6	TRBJ2-7
CSAPDRALNSRELFF	TGCAGTGCCCCGGACAGGGCACTTAACTCCAGGGAGCTGTTTTTT	TRBD1	-	TRBV20-1	TRBJ2-2
CASSRHGGNQPQHF	TGTGCCAGCAGTCGCCACGGAGGCAATCAGCCCCAGCATTTT	-	-	TRBV12-3/TRBV12-4	TRBJ1-5
CSARDPRRLNQPQHF	TGCAGTGCTAGAGATCCCCGCAGACTAAATCAGCCCCAGCATTTT	-	-	TRBV20-1	TRBJ1-5
CASSQADRTTGELFF	TGTGCCAGCAGCCAAGCGGACAGAACCACCGGGGAGCTGTTTTTT	-	-	TRBV7-9	TRBJ2-2
CASTEGRVGNTIYF	TGTGCCAGCACGGAGGGGCGGGTTGGAAACACCATATATTTT	-	-	TRBV6-5	TRBJ1-3
CSVEDRGDGNQPQHF	TGCAGCGTTGAGGACAGGGGAGATGGCAATCAGCCCCAGCATTTT	TRBD1	-	TRBV29-1	TRBJ1-5
CSAPSAGGYGYTF	TGCAGTGCCCCTTCAGCGGGAGGCTATGGCTACACCTTC	-	-	TRBV20-1	TRBJ1-2
CASSPWLAGDEQYF	TGCGCCAGCAGCCCCTGGCTAGCGGGAGACGAGCAGTACTTC	TRBD2	-	TRBV5-1	TRBJ2-7
CASSSGTEGGQPQHF	TGTGCCAGCAGCTCCGGGACAGAGGGGGGTCAGCCCCAGCATTTT	TRBD1	many	TRBV7-9	TRBJ1-5
CASSFEGQEAFF	TGTGCCAGCAGCTTCGAAGGACAGGAAGCTTTCTTT	-	many	TRBV7-9	TRBJ1-1
CASSADRGHAPSTQYF	TGTGCCAGTAGTGCGGACAGGGGACACGCACCTTCTACCCAGTACTTC	TRBD1	-	TRBV19	TRBJ2-5
CASSETGGRRTEAFF	TGTGCCAGCAGTGAGACAGGGGGCCGTCGCACTGAAGCTTTCTTT	TRBD1	-	TRBV10-3	TRBJ1-1
CSVTAASYEQYF	TGCAGCGTCACGGCGGCCTCCTACGAGCAGTACTTC	-	few	TRBV29-1	TRBJ2-7
CASTTGQGGRQPQHF	TGTGCCAGCACCACGGGACAGGGAGGACGGCAGCCCCAGCATTTT	TRBD1	few	TRBV6-6	TRBJ1-5
CASSHTGQGSETQYF	TGTGCCAGCAGTCATACGGGACAGGGATCAGAGACCCAGTACTTC	TRBD1	many	TRBV6-6	TRBJ2-5
CSARTDTDQPQHF	TGCAGTGCTAGAACGGACACGGATCAGCCCCAGCATTTT	-	-	TRBV20-1	TRBJ1-5
CASTSGTGGRNTEAFF	TGTGCCAGCACCAGCGGGACAGGGGGAAGGAACACTGAAGCTTTCTTT	TRBD1	few	TRBV10-3	TRBJ1-1
CSARPTGLEKLFF	TGCAGCGCGAGACCGACAGGCCTAGAAAAACTGTTTTTT	-	many	TRBV29-1	TRBJ1-4
CASSLVPQHF	TGCGCCAGCAGCTTGGTTCCCCAGCATTTT	-	-	TRBV5-1	TRBJ1-5
CASSLIGQGPETQYF	TGTGCCAGCAGCTTGATAGGACAGGGTCCAGAGACCCAGTACTTC	TRBD1	few	TRBV5-6	TRBJ2-5
CASSLEGGHSNSPLHF	TGTGCCAGCAGTCTAGAGGGTGGTCACTCGAATTCACCCCTCCACTTT	-	few	TRBV6-5	TRBJ1-6
CASSQTGSREKLFF	TGTGCCAGCAGCCAGACAGGGTCAAGGGAAAAACTGTTTTTT	TRBD1	many	TRBV7-6	TRBJ1-4
CSARDHYGEAYEQYF	TGCAGTGCTAGAGATCATTACGGGGAAGCCTACGAGCAGTACTTC	-	-	TRBV20-1	TRBJ2-7
CSASRTGPYEQYF	TGCAGTGCTAGTCGTACGGGTCCCTACGAGCAGTACTTC	-	few	TRBV20-1	TRBJ2-7
CASSLDYRRGSNQPQHF	TGTGCCAGCAGTTTAGATTACAGGAGGGGTAGCAATCAGCCCCAGCATTTT	-	-	TRBV11-2	TRBJ1-5
CASSSRADRVGYTF	TGTGCCAGCAGCTCTCGAGCCGACAGGGTTGGCTACACCTTC	TRBD1	-	TRBV7-6	TRBJ1-2
CATSTAGRNEQYF	TGTGCCACCAGCACTGCGGGTAGGAACGAGCAGTACTTC	-	-	TRBV15	TRBJ2-7
CASRSGDTIYF	TGTGCCAGCAGGTCGGGGGACACCATATATTTT	-	many	TRBV7-8	TRBJ1-3
CASSVGGYAEAFF	TGTGCCAGCAGCGTAGGAGGCTACGCTGAAGCTTTCTTT	-	few	TRBV9	TRBJ1-1
CASSYDLGVGYEQYF	TGTGCCAGCAGCTACGACCTAGGTGTGGGGTACGAGCAGTACTTC	-	-	TRBV7-2	TRBJ2-7
CASSVARGANSLSGELFF	TGTGCCAGCAGCGTAGCCCGAGGGGCCAACAGCCTGTCCGGGGAGCTGTTTTTT	-	-	TRBV9	TRBJ2-2
CASSLSSGEKLFF	TGTGCCAGCAGCTTATCTTCGGGGGAAAAACTGTTTTTT	-	many	TRBV7-6	TRBJ1-4
CASLADRVSEAFF	TGTGCCAGTTTAGCCGACAGGGTCAGTGAAGCTTTCTTT	TRBD1	-	TRBV6-5	TRBJ1-1
CSVDGLAGDNEQFF	TGCAGCGTTGACGGACTAGCGGGAGATAATGAGCAGTTCTTC	TRBD2	-	TRBV29-1	TRBJ2-1
CSAARDRGVETQYF	TGCAGCGCCGCCCGGGACAGGGGGGTGGAGACCCAGTACTTC	TRBD1	few	TRBV29-1	TRBJ2-5
CAGSQGTGNQPQHF	TGTGCCGGCAGCCAAGGGACAGGGAACCAGCCCCAGCATTTT	TRBD1	-	TRBV7-2	TRBJ1-5
CASYSGAQETQYF	TGTGCCAGCTATTCGGGGGCTCAAGAGACCCAGTACTTC	-	-	TRBV25-1	TRBJ2-5
CATSGTQSSYEQYF	TGTGCCACCAGTGGTACACAGAGCTCCTACGAGCAGTACTTC	-	many	TRBV24-1	TRBJ2-7
CAISGQAMNTEAFF	TGTGCCATCAGTGGACAGGCCATGAACACTGAAGCTTTCTTT	-	many	TRBV10-3	TRBJ1-1